The sequence of this TCR beta chain was determined in a study of T-cell memory formation after mild COVID-19. Findings of the study overall: Clones which contracted sat mainly in CM and EM if CD4+, and in EMRA if CD8+.

The 5'RACE method, run with constant-segment primers, produced TCR alpha and TCR beta cDNA libraries (carrying sample barcodes and UMIs). TCRdb used MiXCR to reprocess the 5' RACE reads, holding one entry per CDR3 protein. The sample includes 110,000 or so distinct CDR3 sequences, 22% of them seen just once. The CDR3 is made up of 15 amino acids. Germline-derived CDR1 and CDR2 are SGHAT and FQDESV (reference sequence). V was pared by 1 base and J by 7 bases, with 14 bases between. This clonotype has only a few counts. Its antigen is not known. The specimen sequenced was PBMCs or a T cell subset sorted from them (not recorded which). The receptor was derived from a man between 18 and 35 years old who had mild COVID-19 (a few samples of this study predate the infection). Cell type and time point are not known. V is TRBV11-1 and J is TRBJ2-1; no firm D call. CDR3 region: CASSLGRVGRNEQFF. Written as DNA, the CDR3 is TGTGCCAGCAGCTTAGGCCGGGTGGGTAGGAATGAGCAGTTCTTC.